The 10 T cell receptor beta chains presented below share a single source sample, sequenced in a study of shared clonotypes between healthy human individuals. Using immunoSEQ multiplex PCR, the repertoire was profiled, and TCRdb retains in-frame clones only, with some absent. The table records roughly 2.5 million clones, over 85% of them present only once. Sequencing input: naive CD4+ T cells sorted from blood. The sample's subset: CD45RA+ positively selected. The receptors were gathered from a young man in good health.

The gene calls are TRBV2 and TRBJ2-7; TRBD2 might be the D (5 bases). The germline V gene has CDR1 SNHLY and CDR2 FYNNEI. V was cut by 7 bases and J by 0 bases, with 10 bases left in between. There are 13 residues in the CDR3. CDR3 region: CASKRDRSYEQYF. The CDR3 coding sequence is TGTGCCAGCAAGAGGGATCGCTCCTACGAGCAGTACTTC.

This clone was seen just once. The V gene is TRBV7-2, the J gene TRBJ2-3; 7 bases map to TRBD1. The CDR3 consists of 16 residues. Germline lookup yields CDR1 SGHTA and CDR2 FQGNSA. The trim removed 4 bases at V and 2 bases at J, leaving 9 bases unmatched. The CDR3 coding sequence is TGTGCCAGCAGCTCCCCCCGGGACAGAAACACAGATACGCAGTATTTT. It translates to CASSSPRDRNTDTQYF.

The chain carries TRBV5-1 and TRBJ2-3; 8 bases agree with TRBD1. The germline CDR1 and CDR2 sequences are SGHRS and YFSETQ. V was pared by 6 bases and J by 4 bases, with 10 bases of the junction left unmatched. There are 15 residues in the CDR3. The CDR3 sequence is CASNDRGGSADTQYF. The CDR3 DNA reads as TGCGCCAGCAACGACAGGGGAGGTTCGGCAGATACGCAGTATTTT.

On this clone itself: The junction shows a germline mismatch at one end, possibly a read error. V gene TRBV6-1 combines with J gene TRBJ2-7; TRBD1 agrees at 9 bases. The CDR3 is 20 residues long. Germline CDR1 and CDR2: MNHNS and SASEGT. CDR3 sequence reads: CASREGSGTGSSPSVYEQYF. CDR3 nucleotides: TGTGCCAGCAGGGAAGGGTCCGGGACAGGGTCCTCACCATCCGTCTACGAGCAGTACTTC.

This chain links TRBV7-2 with TRBJ1-3, with D unresolved. V lost 3 bases to trimming and J lost 0 bases, with 12 bases between them. The CDR3 runs to 16 residues. Germline V gene lookup returns CDR1 SGHTA and CDR2 FQGNSA. CDR3 sequence (DNA): TGTGCCAGCAGCTTCATAGGAACCAGCTCTGGAAACACCATATATTTT. Translated: CASSFIGTSSGNTIYF.

The J gene is TRBJ1-5, the V gene TRBV27; 10 bases are shared with TRBD1. This CDR3 region has 16 residues. The germline V gene encodes CDR1 MNHEY and CDR2 SMNVEV (reference sequence). V lost 8 bases to trimming and J lost 4 bases; unmatched junction nucleotides: 11. CDR3 DNA: TGTGCCAGCCAAAGCCTCGGGACAGGGGAAAATCAGCCCCAGCATTTT. Its translation: CASQSLGTGENQPQHF.

The sample holds one count of this clone. The V gene is TRBV30, the J gene TRBJ1-1, with a tentative D call TRBD1 (5 bases). The CDR3 consists of 11 residues. V lost 8 bases, J lost 8 bases, and 15 bases lay in between. Germline CDR1 GTSNPN, CDR2 SVGIG (reference sequence). In DNA, the CDR3 is TGTGCCGCCGGGGCAGCATTGGAAGCTTTCTTT. It encodes CAAGAALEAFF.

The CDR3 is CASSKRGQLYGYTF. CDR3 bases: TGTGCCAGCAGCAAAAGGGGACAGTTATATGGCTACACCTTC. The V gene is TRBV21-1, the J gene TRBJ1-2; whether TRBD1, the table's D call, matches the DNA was not checked. TRBV21-1 is assigned pseudogene status. The CDR3 consists of 14 residues.

DNA for the CDR3: TGTGCCAGCCTAAACTGGGGTTATTTCCGGGCGGATACGCAGTATTTT. Its protein product is CASLNWGYFRADTQYF. This sequence joins TRBV5-6 and TRBJ2-3; no reliable D call. Trimming removed 7 bases from V and 6 bases from J, with 24 bases in between. The CDR3 sequence is 16 residues long. Germline CDR1 reads SGHDT; CDR2 reads YYEEEE.

The genes are TRBV11-2 and TRBJ2-7, with TRBD1 matching 7 bases. J was trimmed by 3 bases and V by 6 bases; bases with no gene match: 8. The CDR3 runs to 14 residues. Germline CDR1 is SGHAT and CDR2 is FQNNGV. The CDR3 sequence: CASRRGPRVYEQYF. Written as DNA, the CDR3 is TGTGCCAGCAGAAGGGGGCCACGAGTCTACGAGCAGTACTTC.